This is a list of T cell receptor beta chains from one sample in a study of cytotoxic CD8 clonotypes in ibrutinib-treated CLL. Sequencing was performed with immunoSEQ multiplex PCR; in TCRdb, only in-frame clones are kept and a portion is missing. The table records about 57,000 clones, approximately 52% of them present only once. Source: PBMCs, taken after 24 months of ibrutinib treatment. The receptors originated from a human donor with chronic lymphocytic leukemia. Both conserved end residues are part of each CDR3. D genes are given only for firm matches. A clone size is listed for some rows: how often the clone was seen (once, few, many), or a class if it is expanded.

v_call: TRBV9
j_call: TRBJ1-4
clone_size: few
d_call: -
cdr3_nt: TGTGCCCTCGAGGGAAGAAAAACTGTTTTT
cdr3_aa: CALEGRKTVF

v_call: TRBV4-1
j_call: TRBJ2-5
clone_size: -
d_call: -
cdr3_nt: TGCGCCAGCAGCCAAGCTGCCAAAACATGGGTTACCCAACAAGAGACCCAGTACTTC
cdr3_aa: CASSQAAKTWVTQQETQYF

v_call: TRBV19
j_call: TRBJ1-2
clone_size: -
d_call: -
cdr3_nt: TGTGCCAGTTCTATTTTCGGGGCAAACAACTATGGCTACACCTTC
cdr3_aa: CASSIFGANNYGYTF

v_call: TRBV10-3
j_call: TRBJ1-3
clone_size: -
d_call: -
cdr3_nt: TGTGCCATCAGTGAGTTAACCGGGATGGCAAACACCATATATTTT
cdr3_aa: CAISELTGMANTIYF

v_call: TRBV28
j_call: TRBJ1-1
clone_size: many
d_call: -
cdr3_nt: TGTGCCAGCAGTTTACCTGGGCTGGGGACTGAAGCTTTCTTT
cdr3_aa: CASSLPGLGTEAFF

v_call: TRBV10-2
j_call: TRBJ2-3
clone_size: -
d_call: TRBD2
cdr3_nt: TGCGCCAGCAGTGCTAGCGGGACCACAGATACGCAGTATTTT
cdr3_aa: CASSASGTTDTQYF

v_call: TRBV5-6
j_call: TRBJ1-5
clone_size: -
d_call: -
cdr3_nt: TGTGCCAGCAGCCAAGGGGAGGGAGGTTATCAGCCCCAGCATTTT
cdr3_aa: CASSQGEGGYQPQHF

v_call: TRBV5-1
j_call: TRBJ1-2
clone_size: -
d_call: -
cdr3_nt: TGCGCCAGCAGCTTGGGAGGGGTGGCCGATGGCTACACCTTC
cdr3_aa: CASSLGGVADGYTF

v_call: TRBV18
j_call: TRBJ1-6
clone_size: -
d_call: -
cdr3_nt: TGTGCCAGCTCAACAGACAGGCGTAATTCACCCCTCCACTTT
cdr3_aa: CASSTDRRNSPLHF

v_call: TRBV25-1
j_call: TRBJ1-2
clone_size: -
d_call: -
cdr3_nt: TGTGCCAGCAGTGCGGGGCCTTGGGAACACACCTTC
cdr3_aa: CASSAGPWEHTF

v_call: TRBV19
j_call: TRBJ2-1
clone_size: -
d_call: TRBD1
cdr3_nt: TGTGCCAGTAGTGTACGACAGGGCCCAACGAATGAGCAGTTCTTC
cdr3_aa: CASSVRQGPTNEQFF

v_call: TRBV5-1
j_call: TRBJ1-3
clone_size: few
d_call: -
cdr3_nt: TGCGCCAGCAGGGTGGGATGGGACGGCAGAAACACCATATATTTT
cdr3_aa: CASRVGWDGRNTIYF

v_call: TRBV28
j_call: TRBJ2-1
clone_size: many
d_call: TRBD1
cdr3_nt: TGTGCCAGCAGTCGCTTCAGGGGGCAGGCGGCAAATGAGCAGTTCTTC
cdr3_aa: CASSRFRGQAANEQFF

v_call: TRBV7-6
j_call: TRBJ1-1
clone_size: -
d_call: -
cdr3_nt: TGTGCCAGCAGCTCCCAAAGTCAGGGTAAGGTAACTGAAGCTTTCTTT
cdr3_aa: CASSSQSQGKVTEAFF

v_call: TRBV10-1
j_call: TRBJ1-6
clone_size: -
d_call: -
cdr3_nt: TGCGCCAGCAGGGTTAATTCACCCCTCCACTTT
cdr3_aa: CASRVNSPLHF

v_call: TRBV28
j_call: TRBJ2-1
clone_size: few
d_call: TRBD2
cdr3_nt: TGTGCCAGTCAGGTCTATAGCGGGCCCTACAATGAGCAGTTCTTC
cdr3_aa: CASQVYSGPYNEQFF

v_call: TRBV11-2
j_call: TRBJ2-3
clone_size: -
d_call: -
cdr3_nt: TGTGCCAGCAGCCCTGGGACATTGGCCCCAGATACGCAGTATTTT
cdr3_aa: CASSPGTLAPDTQYF

v_call: TRBV19
j_call: TRBJ1-6
clone_size: -
d_call: -
cdr3_nt: TGTGCCAGTAAGGACAGTCGGAATTCACCCCTCCACTTT
cdr3_aa: CASKDSRNSPLHF